Described below is a single T cell receptor beta chain sequence and its context. What it binds is not known. This sample was included in a study of shared clonotypes between healthy human individuals. Study-wide results and limits: Among several donors, about 5% of naive CD4 clonotypes were found in common.

The run depth of the assay was deep. Clones were read by immunoSEQ multiplex PCR, and TCRdb kept only the in-frame ones, dropping some. This sample has roughly 1 million clones, with about 75% found just once. V was pared by 5 bases and J by 3 bases, with 4 bases of the junction left unmatched. Germline CDR1 KGHSH, CDR2 LQKENI. The length of the CDR3 is 15 residues. The TCR was taken from a man younger than 35 in good health. V usage is TRBV18 and J usage is TRBJ2-7; TRBD2 matches at 13 bases. The sample taken for sequencing was memory CD4+ T cells sorted from blood. Subset defined: CD45RA-negative fraction. CDR3 in amino acids: CASSTGTSGNYEQYF. In DNA form, the CDR3 reads TGTGCCAGCTCAACGGGGACTAGCGGGAACTACGAGCAGTACTTC.